This T cell receptor beta chain was identified during a study of cytomegalovirus exposure and HLA in healthy donors (TCRdb year 2017). Notes on the research overall: In an earlier analysis of approximately 640 of the donors, approximately 300 Gb of sequence data and about 110 million unique TCR beta sequences from 150 million to 200 million T cells were reported. An early release that covered fewer than 800 HLA-typed donors contained about 300 gigabases of sequencing data and tens of millions of unique TCR sequences. Of the roughly 400 genotyped donors, 65% to 90% fell in the genetic ancestry cluster associated with self-reported Caucasian donors. The study aimed to test whether cataloging public T cell receptors could reveal signatures of past pathogen exposure. Using immunosequencing, the study profiled T cell repertoires from some 670 subjects and related those repertoires to cytomegalovirus serostatus. In addition to the first cohort of 666 subjects, a separate validation cohort of 130 or so different subjects was used. The study combined high-throughput TCR immunosequencing, statistical association of individual TCRs with disease status, and machine learning to predict cytomegalovirus infection status. A later analysis re-examined previously published TCR beta repertoires from just over 650 donors and added high-resolution HLA genotyping to investigate patterns of TCR occurrence. The later analysis used no new phenotypic data to find candidate immune exposures, relying instead on TCR beta sequences and their occurrence across donors. To decide whether each TCR beta V gene segment behaved as functional or pseudogenic, an earlier analysis of fewer than 750 of the donors relied on high-throughput TCR beta sequencing. Donor age, sex, ethnicity and CMV serostatus were compiled together with the repertoire data. A later genetic analysis used genome-wide SNP genotypes for about 65% of the 666 donors, treating that subset as a discovery cohort. Every discovery cohort repertoire had been produced on one sequencing platform. HLA typing covered class I and class II loci at four-digit resolution. The number of typed donors differed by locus: about 629-630 for A, B, C, DRB1 and DQB1; some 500 for DQA1; over 600 for DPA1; and some 430 for DPB1. A few DR-DQ haplotypes were treated as single units for association and clustering because of strong linkage in the cohort. Among roughly 400 genotyped donors of the cohort, an average of around 220,000 unique TCR beta nucleotide sequences was sequenced per donor, of which 15% to 20% were non-productive.

CDR1 and CDR2, per the germline V gene, are SGHTA and FQGNSA. V is trimmed back by 5 bases and J by 7 bases, and the junction contains 6 bases that no gene match accounts for. There are 14 amino acids in the CDR3, from cysteine to phenylalanine inclusive. Only the CDR3 portion is preserved as DNA: 42 bases, with reading frame beginning at the first base. The cohort consisted of 600 or so healthy bone marrow donors. Cohort members were all nominally healthy when sampled, although unrecorded immune exposures were likely present. The donor tested CMV seronegative, placing the donor among the approximately 360 seronegative members of the cohort. A peripheral blood sample was provided by each donor, and peripheral blood mononuclear cells were used for TCR beta sequencing. The Qiagen DNeasy Blood Extraction Kit was used to extract genomic DNA from the blood cell samples. About this clone: No cognate antigen has been identified for it. Per-base qualities were not stored, and no clone one base away is much larger.

Library preparation used the immunoSEQ multiplex PCR assay. A mixture of 60 forward primers for TCR Vbeta segments and 13 reverse primers for TCR Jbeta segments was used in the multiplex PCR. The CDR3 region of rearranged TCR beta genes was amplified from genomic DNA with a multiplex PCR assay. On the Illumina HiSeq System, the amplified TCR beta libraries were sequenced as 87-base-pair reads. Turning to the authors' computational methods: A later analysis tallied 75 million to 85 million unique TCR beta chains across the 666 repertoires, and some 12 million of those chains were shared by two or more donors. A nearest-neighbor algorithm error-corrected the raw reads and collapsed the reads into unique sequences, merging closely related sequences to remove PCR and sequencing errors. Alignment of CDR3 sequences to IMGT reference sequences was used to assign V, D and J gene segments. For a sequence to be retained, at least a six-nucleotide match to both a V gene segment and a J gene segment was required. Rearrangements were classified as productive when the CDR3 lacked stop codons and remained in frame with V and J, and all other rearrangements were classified as non-productive. CDR3 was defined by IMGT convention, running from the second conserved V-encoded cysteine to the conserved J-encoded phenylalanine. The earlier analysis of 587 of the donors excluded sequences that lacked an unambiguous match to a single V gene segment. An earlier analysis of 550 to 650 of the donors classified V segments as functional when productive rearrangements were above 56.7% and as segregating when the standard deviation between donors was above 5%. To diagnose cytomegalovirus status from the catalog of TCR beta chain sequences, a statistical classification framework was built. V and J gene assignment, in a later analysis, came from comparing TCR nucleotide sequences with IMGT/GENE-DB human TR gene sequences. The TCRdist pipeline was used in a later analysis to assign CDR3 sequences and most-parsimonious VDJ recombination scenarios. In a later analysis, each TCR beta chain was defined by its CDR3 amino acid sequence together with its V-gene family, and reads lacking a unique V-gene family were excluded. A later analysis removed 592 highly shared, low-generation-probability nucleotide sequences to deal with suspected cross-contamination and a sequencing artifact. In a later analysis, a clonal expansion index for each public chain was calculated from normalized within-repertoire ranks of inferred template counts. In a later analysis, generation probabilities were computed using a VDJ recombination model fitted to out-of-frame rearrangements, and the results were checked against IGoR. In a later analysis, TCR-TCR, TCR-HLA and TCR-CMV co-occurrence was scored with hypergeometric tests, and a repertoire-size bias correction was applied to TCR pairs. False discovery rates were estimated in a later analysis by permuting HLA or CMV assignments 20 times. A later analysis grouped co-occurring TCRs with DBSCAN, adding TCRdist sequence similarity when clustering within HLA-allele-positive subsets. Co-occurrence clustering excluded repertoires with fewer than 30,000 or more than 120,000 public chains, plus five with anomalous nucleotide sharing. In its TCRdb copy, this immuneACCESS table keeps in-frame sequences only and misses some clones. Where compared with another copy, unresolved V genes explain less than half of these, and the others have no known cause. V, J and clone size are those of that table, while D and trimming were read from the DNA. For this sample the table gives 90,000 to 120,000 clones, of which 70% to 85% were detected only once. About 3.4% of the sample is in the top ten clones.

Beyond this particular receptor, the publication reports: A cluster of highly shared sequence variants was judged likely to represent a technical artifact of the sequencing pipeline. Specific HLA alleles were associated with around 18,000 TCR beta sequences at a false discovery rate of 0.05 in a later analysis. A later analysis found that most CMV-associated TCR beta chains appeared HLA-restricted, with HLA associations seemingly driven largely by CMV exposure. Presence/absence analyses assumed roughly uniform sequencing depth across donors, an assumption that may not hold. Some IMGT-functional V segments, including TRBV6-2 and TRBV6-3, could not be distinguished by the 87-base-pair reads and were therefore excluded. The classifier was reported to diagnose cytomegalovirus status with high specificity and sensitivity in both the original cohort and the validation cohort. This cohort had only TCR beta chains sequenced, and the lack of alpha or paired-chain data limited which features could be detected. A few of the identified cytomegalovirus-associated TCR beta chains were confirmed in vitro to be specific for cytomegalovirus antigens. Linkage disequilibrium might explain the correlated functional status among segregating V segments, but an unknown experimental factor could not be ruled out. The earlier analysis of 587 of the donors excluded about 16 rarely observed V segments, including chromosome 9 orphons, because counts were too low. CMV serostatus was the only immune exposure information available for the cohort. V-gene and J-gene trimming of TCR beta chains was associated with a missense DCLRE1C variant in a later genetic analysis, and the association was replicated in an independent cohort. A further reported finding was that TCR beta sequences accurately predicted the HLA-A and HLA-B alleles for most subjects in the first cohort. An earlier analysis of approximately 590 of the donors showed that most TCR beta V segments appeared in productive rearrangements either about 87% or about 30% of the time, which broadly matched IMGT annotations. Across donors, most TCR sequences were observed very rarely, whereas some public TCRs were present in many individuals. A later analysis reported that several top co-occurrence clusters appeared linked to parvovirus B19, influenza, CMV and Epstein-Barr virus. It was suggested by the authors that the approach could potentially be generalized to other disease states and immunological phenotypes. When HLA alleles, especially DR and DQ, strongly co-occurred, attributing TCR associations to individual alleles was difficult. According to a later analysis, TCR association rates differed among HLA loci, with DRB1 alleles showing the most associated TCRs and HLA-C alleles showing the fewest. In a later analysis, HLA-associated TCR beta chains showed more clonal expansion and lower generation probabilities than non-associated chains that were equally common. Because HLA typing was unavailable for some donors at each locus, only the typed subset was used in association tests. A later genetic analysis reported fewer N-insertions in productive TCRs among donors in an Asian-associated ancestry cluster than the 666-donor mean. A total of 164 TCR beta chains were listed by the study as associated with cytomegalovirus.

The specimen was PBMCs. The sequence joins TRBV7-2 to TRBJ2-2, with 8 bases in between that match TRBD1. The receptor comes from a woman between 40 and 55 years old in good health and CMV-seronegative. The bases read TGTGCCAGCAGCCTCACAGGGGGTATCGGGGAGCTGTTTTTT. Its translation reads: CASSLTGGIGELFF.